Each of the 17 T cell receptor beta chains below was sequenced from the same sample in a study of regulatory T cells in long-lasting Graves disease. Construction of TCR beta libraries relied on iRepertoire HTBI primers and on Arm-PCR targeting CDR3 regions. Using its own MiXCR run on the multiplex PCR reads, TCRdb lists one record per CDR3 protein. The repertoire holds approximately 350,000 distinct CDR3 sequences, with around 15% as singletons. Noted time point: newly diagnosed GD, antithyroid drugs for less than 3 months. Generation of the TCR library employed RNA extracted from PBMCs. This sample also belongs to another study, concerning T cells in Graves' hyperthyroidism and ophthalmopathy.

The sample was peripheral blood mononuclear cells (PBMCs), taken at new diagnosis, from a patient treated with antithyroid drugs. The receptor set was obtained from a woman under 30 with Graves disease.

CDR3 sequence (DNA): TGTGCCAGTAGTATAACCCGCCGGGACAGGGATCAGCCCCAGCATTTT. Protein sequence: CASSITRRDRDQPQHF. The V call is TRBV19, the J call TRBJ1-5, with 9 bases matching TRBD1. This CDR3 spans 16 amino acids. Germline trimming cut 2 bases from V and 5 bases from J; bases unmatched to any gene: 7. CDR1 is LNHDA, CDR2 SQIVND, per germline (reference sequence).

This clonotype has at least ten counts. V gene TRBV3-1 combines with J gene TRBJ1-2; tentative D call: TRBD1 (5 bases). The V gene's germline CDR1 is LGHDT and CDR2 YNNKEL (reference sequence). Trimming removed 0 bases at V and 7 bases at J, with 12 bases between. The CDR3 loop spans 14 amino acids. CDR3 sequence: CASSQDPGTGGYTF. The CDR3 nucleotides read TGTGCCAGCAGCCAAGATCCGGGGACGGGTGGCTACACCTTC.

J is TRBJ2-5 and V is TRBV29-1, with 7 nucleotides matching TRBD1. The V gene end was trimmed by 5 bases and the J gene end by 5 bases; junction bases not matched to a gene: 11. CDR1 SQVTM and CDR2 ANQGSEA come from the germline V gene. This CDR3 contains 14 residues. CDR3 bases: TGCAGCGTTTCCGACAGGGAGTTTCTTGAGACCCAGTACTTC. This encodes CSVSDREFLETQYF.

In its sample, this clonotype was seen many times. This chain connects TRBV29-1 to TRBJ1-1; D is perhaps TRBD1 (6 bases). Per the germline V gene, CDR1 is SQVTM and CDR2 is ANQGSEA. Trimming took 7 bases from V and 4 from J, leaving 25 bases between them. CDR3 size: 16 residues. The CDR3 region is CSAAGGGMGRGTEAFF. CDR3 nucleotides: TGCAGCGCCGCCGGGGGGGGCATGGGCCGGGGCACTGAAGCTTTCTTT. Variable domain in full (rest from reference TRBV29-1 and TRBJ1-1): SAVISQKPSRDICQRGTSLTIQCQVDSQVTMMFWYRQQPGQSLTLIATANQGSEATYESGFVIDKFPISRPNLTFSTLTVSNMSPEDSSIYLCSAAGGGMGRGTEAFFGQGTRLTVV.

This clonotype was recorded at least ten times. The chain recombines TRBV7-8 with TRBJ2-5; D is perhaps TRBD1 or TRBD2 (5 bases each). CDR1 SGHVS and CDR2 FQNEAQ come from the germline V gene. V was cut by 5 bases and J by 4 bases, with 20 bases left in between. There are 16 residues in the CDR3. The CDR3 DNA reads TGTGCCAGCAGCCAGGAGGATGCAGGGTGGGGAGAGACCCAGTACTTC. It translates to CASSQEDAGWGETQYF.

A word on this clonotype: A much larger clone differs from this one at a single base, so this may be a read error. In nucleotides, the CDR3 is TGTGCCAGCAGCGGGGGAGGGACAGGGATGGAAGGCTACACCTTC. Its protein product is CASSGGGTGMEGYTF. J is TRBJ1-2 and V is TRBV7-9, with 9 nucleotides matching TRBD1. This CDR3 contains 15 residues. CDR1 is SEHNR, CDR2 FQNEAQ, per germline (reference sequence). Unmatched junction bases numbered 12, after V lost 5 bases and J lost 8 bases.

The sample holds many counts of this clonotype. CDR3 sequence: CASSWGHTYTEAFF. In DNA, the CDR3 is TGTGCCAGCAGCTGGGGACACACGTACACTGAAGCTTTCTTT. The gene calls are TRBV5-6 and TRBJ1-1; D possibly corresponds to TRBD1 (6 bases). The germline gives CDR1 SGHDT, CDR2 YYEEEE. CDR3 length: 14 residues. Trimming stripped 3 bases from V and 3 bases from J, with 12 bases between.

This clonotype occurred a few times. It may be a read error: a sequence one base away is much more abundant. V and J are TRBV28 and TRBJ2-4, with D tentatively TRBD2 (7 bases). This CDR3 spans 14 amino acids. From germline, CDR1 is MDHEN and CDR2 SYDVKM. The CDR3 loop is CASRMGGAKNIRYF. In DNA, the CDR3 is TGTGCCAGCAGAATGGGGGGGGCCAAAAACATTCGGTACTTC.

This clonotype was detected ten times or more. The chain recombines TRBV5-1 with TRBJ1-4; 7 nucleotides align to TRBD1. V lost 4 bases and J lost 5; bases outside the gene matches: 8. In germline, CDR1 is SGHRS, CDR2 YFSETQ. The CDR3 runs to 15 residues. CDR3 protein: CASSSRGAVNEKLFF. The CDR3 DNA sequence: TGCGCCAGCAGCAGCAGGGGGGCGGTAAATGAAAAACTGTTTTTT.

This clonotype was seen many times. The rearrangement links TRBV12-3 or TRBV12-4 to TRBJ1-5; D possibly corresponds to TRBD1 (6 bases). The V end was cut by 4 bases, the J end by 0 bases, with 10 bases between. CDR3 length: 15 amino acids. Written as DNA, the CDR3 is TGTGCCAGCAGTTACAGGGAGAATAGCAATCAGCCCCAGCATTTT. Its translation: CASSYRENSNQPQHF.

The rearrangement uses TRBV7-9 and TRBJ1-1; D not certain. Germline V lookup: CDR1 SEHNR, CDR2 FQNEAQ (reference sequence). Trimming cost V 4 bases and J 1 base, with 16 bases left between them. This CDR3 is built from 16 residues. The CDR3 region has the DNA TGTGCCAGCAGCTCCCGGGCGGCGGGTCAGAACACTGAAGCTTTCTTT. It translates to CASSSRAAGQNTEAFF.

There are many counts of this clonotype. The chain carries TRBV11-2 and TRBJ2-1; 7 bases fit TRBD2. The trim removed 5 bases at V and 6 bases at J, leaving 7 bases unmatched. CDR1 and CDR2 from the germline V gene are SGHAT and FQNNGV. This CDR3 contains 14 residues. The CDR3 is CASSPGLVSNEQFF. Written as DNA, the CDR3 is TGTGCCAGCAGCCCCGGACTAGTTAGCAATGAGCAGTTCTTC.

This chain links TRBV9 with TRBJ1-4, with D unclear. CDR3 length: 20 residues. V dropped 0 bases and J dropped 0 bases, with 21 bases sitting between them. Looked up from germline, CDR1 is SGDLS and CDR2 is YYNGEE. The CDR3: CASSVEGTPVGTATNEKLFF. The CDR3 region has the DNA TGTGCCAGCAGCGTAGAAGGTACTCCTGTGGGAACTGCAACTAATGAAAAACTGTTTTTT. Variable domain in full (rest from reference TRBV9 and TRBJ1-4): DSGVTQTPKHLITATGQRVTLRCSPRSGDLSVYWYQQSLDQGLQFLIQYYNGEERAKGNILERFSAQQFPDLHSELNLSSLELGDSALYFCASSVEGTPVGTATNEKLFFGSGTQLSVL.

V and J are TRBV19 and TRBJ1-5, with TRBD1 matching over 8 bases. Trimming at V came to 2 bases and at J to 6 bases, leaving 3 bases not matched to a gene. The CDR3 is 14 residues long. From germline, CDR1 is LNHDA and CDR2 SQIVND (reference sequence). The CDR3 DNA is TGTGCCAGTAGTATACTACAGGGGGTTCAGCCCCAGCATTTT. Amino acid sequence: CASSILQGVQPQHF. Full variable domain (remainder filled in from reference TRBV19 and TRBJ1-5): DGGITQSPKYLFRKEGQNVTLSCEQNLNHDAMYWYRQDPGQGLRLIYYSQIVNDFQKGDIAEGYSVSREKKESFPLTVTSAQKNPTAFYLCASSILQGVQPQHFGDGTRLSIL.

In this sample, this clonotype turned up many times. The chain carries TRBV18 and TRBJ1-1, with a tentative D call TRBD1 (6 bases). V was shortened by 3 bases and J by 3 bases, with 14 bases between the two germline ends. The CDR3 is 15 amino acids. Germline lookup yields CDR1 KGHSH and CDR2 LQKENI. As DNA, the CDR3 is TGTGCCAGCTCACCGGAGACAGGTCTGGACACTGAAGCTTTCTTT. This gives the protein CASSPETGLDTEAFF.

This clonotype showed up just a few times. The V gene is TRBV18, the J gene TRBJ1-2; 7 nucleotides match TRBD1. This CDR3 spans 13 amino acids. In germline, CDR1 is KGHSH, CDR2 LQKENI. V gave up 6 bases and J gave up 7 bases; unmatched junction bases: 8. CDR3 sequence: CASSTTGSAGYTF. CDR3 DNA: TGTGCCAGCTCTACGACAGGGTCGGCTGGCTACACCTTC.

J is TRBJ1-4 and V is TRBV18; TRBD1 matches 9 bases. The CDR3 sequence is 15 residues long. V lost 6 bases and J lost 7; bases outside the gene matches: 9. Germline V gene data show CDR1 as KGHSH and CDR2 as LQKENI. CDR3 in amino acids: CASSPGTGRSEKLFF. Here the CDR3 DNA reads TGTGCCAGCTCCCCCGGGACAGGGCGTAGTGAAAAACTGTTTTTT.